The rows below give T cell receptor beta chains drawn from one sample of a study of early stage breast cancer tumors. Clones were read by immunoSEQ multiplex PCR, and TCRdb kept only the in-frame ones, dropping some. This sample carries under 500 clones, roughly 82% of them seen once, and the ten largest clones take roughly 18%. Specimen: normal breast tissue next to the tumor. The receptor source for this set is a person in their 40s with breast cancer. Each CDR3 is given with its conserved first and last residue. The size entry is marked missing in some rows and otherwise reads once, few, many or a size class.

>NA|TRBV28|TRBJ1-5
CASSLRQAEQPQHF
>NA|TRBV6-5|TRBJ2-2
CASRIQGTGELFF
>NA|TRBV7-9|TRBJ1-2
CASSLETAYGYTF
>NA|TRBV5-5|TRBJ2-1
CASSQSGSAWQKQFF
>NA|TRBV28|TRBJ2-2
CASSFDQTNTGELFF
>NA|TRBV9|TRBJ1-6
CASSVEDHNSPLHF
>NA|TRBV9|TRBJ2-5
CASSELAGEETQYF
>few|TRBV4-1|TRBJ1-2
CASSQESWSGDGYTF
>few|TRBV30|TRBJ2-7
CAGSDGTYEQYF
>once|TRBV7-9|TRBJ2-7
CASSPRLAQTYEQYF
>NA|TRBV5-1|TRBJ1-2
CASSLTGGDGYTF
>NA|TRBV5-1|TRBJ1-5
CASSRDRARQPQHF
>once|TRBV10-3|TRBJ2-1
CAALGAGGRAYNEQFF
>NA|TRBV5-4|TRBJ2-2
CASSLKENTGELFF
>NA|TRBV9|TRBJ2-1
CASSVLAGEIINEQFF
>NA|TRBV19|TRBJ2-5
CASNDRDGETQYF
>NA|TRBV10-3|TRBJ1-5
CAISANQGEGQPQHF
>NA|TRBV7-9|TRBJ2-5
CASSDRGEVETQYF
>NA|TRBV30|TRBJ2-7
CAWSEVTSGNEQYF
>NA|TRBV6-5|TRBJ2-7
CASSKSYEQYF
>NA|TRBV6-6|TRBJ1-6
CASSAFGQPYSSPLHF